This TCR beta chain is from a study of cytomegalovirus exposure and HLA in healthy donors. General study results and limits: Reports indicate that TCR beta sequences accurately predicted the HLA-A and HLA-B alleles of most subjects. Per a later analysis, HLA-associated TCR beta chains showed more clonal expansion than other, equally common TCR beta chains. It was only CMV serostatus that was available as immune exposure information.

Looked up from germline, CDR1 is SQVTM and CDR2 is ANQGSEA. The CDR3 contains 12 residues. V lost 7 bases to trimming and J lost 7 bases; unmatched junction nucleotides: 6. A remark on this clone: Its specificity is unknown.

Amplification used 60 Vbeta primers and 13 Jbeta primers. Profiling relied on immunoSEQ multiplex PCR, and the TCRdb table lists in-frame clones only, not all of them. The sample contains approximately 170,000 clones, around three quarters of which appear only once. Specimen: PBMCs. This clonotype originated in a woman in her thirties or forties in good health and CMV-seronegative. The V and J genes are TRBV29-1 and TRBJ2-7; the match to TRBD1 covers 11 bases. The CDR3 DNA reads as TGCAGCGGTGGACAGGGGGCGGGAGAGCAGTACTTC. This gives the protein CSGGQGAGEQYF.